One and the same sample provided the 17 T cell receptor beta chains below, sequenced in a study of T cells after posttransplantation cyclophosphamide. Measured with immunoSEQ multiplex PCR; TCRdb has only the in-frame clones, and not every one. The sample includes thousands of clones, none of them occurring once. Busulfan-fludarabine conditioning, marrow transplant, and cyclophosphamide on days +3 and +4 were administered. The sample was PBMCs, taken after allogeneic stem cell transplant with posttransplant cyclophosphamide. These receptor sequences come from a female patient aged 45-60 years who received an allogeneic stem cell transplant from an unrelated donor, was CMV-positive, and had acute GVHD only. The graft donor may have given rise to some T cells.

The table lists this clone with many counts. The V gene is TRBV13, the J gene TRBJ2-3; 7 bases line up with TRBD1. This CDR3 spans 15 amino acids. Germline V gene sequence: CDR1 PRHDT, CDR2 FYEKMQ (reference sequence). Trimming cost V 3 bases and J 0 bases; bases outside gene matches: 3. The DNA of the CDR3 is TGTGCCAGCAGCTTGGGACAGTCTAGCACAGATACGCAGTATTTT. This codes for CASSLGQSSTDTQYF.

This clone was observed at least ten times. The chain is built from TRBV27 and TRBJ1-5; the match to TRBD1 covers 8 bases. The CDR3 contains 15 residues. CDR1 is MNHEY and CDR2 is SMNVEV in the germline V gene (reference sequence). V trimming: 6 bases; J trimming: 7 bases; junction bases outside the gene matches: 11. The CDR3 protein is CASRNIGTGSQPQHF. The CDR3 nucleotides are TGTGCCAGCAGAAACATCGGGACAGGTAGCCAGCCCCAGCATTTT.

This clone was recorded at least ten times. V is TRBV7-8 and J is TRBJ1-3; a possible D gene is TRBD1 (6 bases). The CDR3 is 15 residues long. Germline V gene data show CDR1 as SGHVS and CDR2 as FQNEAQ. Trimming stripped 5 bases from V and 1 base from J, with 12 bases between. The CDR3 loop is CASSDRRFSGNTIYF. The CDR3 nucleotides are TGTGCCAGCAGCGACAGGCGTTTTTCTGGAAACACCATATATTTT.

At least ten counts were recorded for this clone. This chain uses TRBV9 with TRBJ1-1; TRBD1 might be the D (5 bases). The germline V gene has CDR1 SGDLS and CDR2 YYNGEE. Trimming took 4 bases from V and 2 from J, leaving 15 bases between them. The CDR3 length is 15 residues. CDR3 region: CASSPRAGSNTEAFF. CDR3 DNA: TGTGCCAGCAGCCCAAGGGCAGGGTCCAACACTGAAGCTTTCTTT.

At least ten counts were recorded for this clone. The CDR3: CASSLVSGLGTGQNEQYF. For the CDR3, the DNA is TGTGCCAGCAGCTTAGTCTCTGGACTCGGGACAGGGCAAAACGAGCAGTACTTC. V and J are TRBV13 and TRBJ2-7; the match to TRBD1 covers 9 bases. CDR3 length equals 18 residues. The J segment lost 5 bases and the V segment lost 1 base, leaving 15 bases of the junction unmatched. Germline V gene sequence: CDR1 PRHDT, CDR2 FYEKMQ (reference sequence).

This clone was counted at least ten times. The J gene is TRBJ2-3, the V gene TRBV6-6, with a possible D match to TRBD2 (6 bases). Germline-derived CDR1 and CDR2 are MNHNY and SVGAGI (reference sequence). The V gene lost 2 bases and the J gene lost 4 bases, with 13 bases spanning the gap. This CDR3 has 15 amino acids. CDR3 sequence reads: CASSYEGGEADTQYF. The CDR3, as DNA: TGTGCCAGCAGTTACGAGGGCGGGGAGGCAGATACGCAGTATTTT.

This clone was seen many times. The chain combines TRBV30 with TRBJ2-1; the D is unclear. In germline, CDR1 is GTSNPN, CDR2 SVGIG (reference sequence). Trimming pared 1 base from V and 9 bases from J, leaving 10 bases between. This CDR3 has 12 residues. The CDR3 sequence: CAWSGRWSEQFF. CDR3 in DNA: TGTGCCTGGAGTGGTAGGTGGAGTGAGCAGTTCTTC.

This clone was counted at least ten times. The chain employs TRBV30 and TRBJ1-1, with 9 nucleotides matching TRBD1. Trimming cost V 4 bases and J 4 bases; bases outside gene matches: 13. The CDR3 has 16 amino acids. Germline CDR1 is GTSNPN and CDR2 is SVGIG (reference sequence). CDR3 DNA: TGTGCCTGGACGACGACAGGGGGATTTGGGGGCACTGAAGCTTTCTTT. Translation: CAWTTTGGFGGTEAFF.

This clone is deemed medium-sized. The V call is TRBV7-3, the J call TRBJ2-2; the D gene is possibly TRBD1 (5 bases). Germline-derived CDR1 and CDR2 are SGHTA and FQGTGA. Trimming removed 6 bases at V and 7 bases at J, with 9 bases between. This CDR3 is built from 12 residues. CDR3 bases: TGTGCCAGCAGAGCAACAGGCGGGGAGCTGTTTTTT. It codes for CASRATGGELFF. Full variable domain (rest looked up from reference TRBV7-3 and TRBJ2-2): GAGVSQTPSNKVTEKGKYVELRCDPISGHTALYWYRQSLGQGPEFLIYFQGTGAADDSGLPNDRFFAVRPEGSVSTLKIQRTERGDSAVYLCASRATGGELFFGEGSRLTVL.

In its sample, this clone was seen a few times. The rearrangement joins TRBV7-2 to TRBJ2-1; 7 bases align to TRBD2. CDR3 length: 13 amino acids. CDR1 SGHTA and CDR2 FQGNSA come from the germline V gene. V gave up 0 bases and J gave up 9 bases; unmatched junction bases: 2. The CDR3 protein is CASSLAGGGEQFF. The DNA for the CDR3 is TGTGCCAGCAGCTTAGCGGGGGGGGGTGAGCAGTTCTTC.

This clone was seen at least ten times. A junction boundary mismatches the germline segment, possibly from a read error. J is TRBJ1-1 and V is TRBV7-7; 7 bases agree with TRBD1. The CDR3 totals 13 residues. Germline V CDR1 and CDR2: SSHAT, FNYEAQ (reference sequence). The CDR3 loop is CASSSHRGAEAFF. The DNA of the CDR3 is TGTGCTAGCAGCTCCCACAGGGGCGCTGAAGCTTTCTTT.

This clone has a count of ten or more. The V gene is TRBV6-1, the J gene TRBJ2-1; 8 bases align to TRBD2. The junction had 11 bases not matched to a gene; V was cut back by 3 bases and J by 10 bases. Germline loops: CDR1 MNHNS, CDR2 SASEGT. This CDR3 has 15 residues. The CDR3 DNA reads TGTGCCAGCAGTGAGAGGGTAGCGGGGACGTTGGAGCAGTTCTTC. It yields the protein CASSERVAGTLEQFF.

This clone was recorded at least ten times. The chain uses TRBV11-1 and TRBJ2-7; D perhaps matches TRBD1 (6 bases). The CDR3 is 15 amino acids. Trimming removed 5 bases at V and 2 bases at J, with 16 bases between. CDR1 is SGHAT, CDR2 FQDESV, per germline (reference sequence). CDR3 in amino acids: CASSPGRGKPYEQYF. For the CDR3, the DNA is TGTGCCAGCAGCCCGGGTAGGGGGAAACCCTACGAGCAGTACTTC.

This clone was recorded at least ten times. The chain couples TRBV9 to TRBJ1-3; D call uncertain. The germline V gene has CDR1 SGDLS and CDR2 YYNGEE. V was clipped by 3 bases and J by 0 bases, with 10 bases between them. CDR3 length: 15 amino acids. CDR3: CASSGPGVSGNTIYF. The CDR3, as DNA: TGTGCCAGCAGCGGCCCCGGTGTCTCTGGAAACACCATATATTTT.

The chain uses TRBV5-5 and TRBJ2-1, with 12 bases matching TRBD2. The CDR3 is 15 residues long. Trimming removed 4 bases from V and 14 bases from J; junction bases left unmatched: 13. Germline V gene data show CDR1 as SGHKS and CDR2 as YYEKEE (reference sequence). For the CDR3, the DNA is TGTGCCAGCAGCCCCCCGGCTAGCGGGAGGGCCGGGAAGTTCTTC. Amino acids: CASSPPASGRAGKFF.

The table lists this clone with many counts. The rearrangement joins TRBV2 to TRBJ1-2; D gene ambiguous. CDR1 and CDR2 from the germline V gene are SNHLY and FYNNEI. Trimming cost V 4 bases and J 8 bases, with 11 bases left between them. CDR3 length equals 12 residues. The CDR3 here is CASSAQSSGYTF. The DNA for the CDR3 is TGTGCCAGCAGTGCGCAGAGTAGCGGCTACACCTTC.

This clone was seen many times. The V and J genes are TRBV10-3 and TRBJ1-1; D ambiguous. There are 12 residues in the CDR3. Trimming pared 8 bases from V and 11 bases from J, leaving 18 bases between. The germline gives CDR1 ENHRY, CDR2 SYGVKD. As DNA, the CDR3 is TGTGCCATCTCGGGTCCGGGGATTGGGGCTTTCTTT. This codes for CAISGPGIGAFF.